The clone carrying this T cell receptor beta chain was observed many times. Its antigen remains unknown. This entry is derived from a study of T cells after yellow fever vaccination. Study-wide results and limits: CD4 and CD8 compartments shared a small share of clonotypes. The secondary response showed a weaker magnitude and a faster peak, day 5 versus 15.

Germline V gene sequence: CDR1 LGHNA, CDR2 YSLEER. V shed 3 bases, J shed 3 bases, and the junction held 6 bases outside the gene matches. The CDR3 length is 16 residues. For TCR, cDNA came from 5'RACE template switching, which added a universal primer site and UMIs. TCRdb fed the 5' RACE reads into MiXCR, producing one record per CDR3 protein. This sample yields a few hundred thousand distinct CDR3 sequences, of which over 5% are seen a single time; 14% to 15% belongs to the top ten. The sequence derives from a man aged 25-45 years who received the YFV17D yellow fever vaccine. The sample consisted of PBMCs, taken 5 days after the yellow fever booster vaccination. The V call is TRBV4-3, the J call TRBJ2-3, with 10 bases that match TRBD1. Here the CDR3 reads CASSHLRDRGTDTQYF. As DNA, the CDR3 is TGCGCCAGCAGCCACCTCCGGGACAGGGGAACAGATACGCAGTATTTT.